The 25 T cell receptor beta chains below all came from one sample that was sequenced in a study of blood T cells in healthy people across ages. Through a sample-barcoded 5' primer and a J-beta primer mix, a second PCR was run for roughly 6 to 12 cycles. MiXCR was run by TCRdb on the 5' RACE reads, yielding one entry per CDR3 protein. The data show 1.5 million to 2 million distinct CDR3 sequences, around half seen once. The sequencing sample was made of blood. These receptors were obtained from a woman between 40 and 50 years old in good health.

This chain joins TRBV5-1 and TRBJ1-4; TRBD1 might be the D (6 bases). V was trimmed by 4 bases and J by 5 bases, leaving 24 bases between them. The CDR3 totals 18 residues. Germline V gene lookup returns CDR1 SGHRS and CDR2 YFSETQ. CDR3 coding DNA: TGCGCCAGCAGCCTATCGGAACATACAGGGACGGGGAATGAAAAACTGTTTTTT. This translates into CASSLSEHTGTGNEKLFF.

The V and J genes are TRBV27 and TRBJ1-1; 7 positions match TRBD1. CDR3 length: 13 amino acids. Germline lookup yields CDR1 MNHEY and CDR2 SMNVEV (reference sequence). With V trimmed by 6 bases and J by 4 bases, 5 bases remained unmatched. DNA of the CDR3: TGTGCCAGCAGGCGCGACAGGGTCACTGAAGCTTTCTTT. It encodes CASRRDRVTEAFF.

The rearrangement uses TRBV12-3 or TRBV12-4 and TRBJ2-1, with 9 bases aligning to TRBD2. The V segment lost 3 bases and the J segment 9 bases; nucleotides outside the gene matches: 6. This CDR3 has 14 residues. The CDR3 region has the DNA TGTGCCAGCAGTTTTACCGTTAGCGGGGGTGAGCAGTTCTTC. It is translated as CASSFTVSGGEQFF.

CDR3 region: CASSGTSGAAAYNEQFF. The DNA of the CDR3 is TGTGCCAGCAGCGGGACTAGCGGGGCCGCGGCCTACAATGAGCAGTTCTTC. This chain joins TRBV9 and TRBJ2-1, with 12 bases lining up with TRBD2. V lost 3 bases, J lost 2 bases, and 6 bases stayed unmatched. Germline V CDR1 and CDR2: SGDLS, YYNGEE. This CDR3 has 17 amino acids.

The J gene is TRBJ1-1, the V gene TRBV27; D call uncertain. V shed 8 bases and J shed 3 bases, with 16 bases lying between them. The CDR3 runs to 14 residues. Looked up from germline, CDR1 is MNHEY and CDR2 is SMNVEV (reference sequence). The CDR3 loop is CASRSSYQDTEAFF. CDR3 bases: TGTGCCAGCCGATCAAGTTATCAGGACACTGAAGCTTTCTTT.

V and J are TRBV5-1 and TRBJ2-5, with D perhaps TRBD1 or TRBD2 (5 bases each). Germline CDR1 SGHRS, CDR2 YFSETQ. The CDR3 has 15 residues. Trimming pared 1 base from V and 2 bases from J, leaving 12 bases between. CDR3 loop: CASSLSGTTQETQYF. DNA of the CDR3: TGCGCCAGCAGCTTGAGTGGGACGACACAAGAGACCCAGTACTTC.

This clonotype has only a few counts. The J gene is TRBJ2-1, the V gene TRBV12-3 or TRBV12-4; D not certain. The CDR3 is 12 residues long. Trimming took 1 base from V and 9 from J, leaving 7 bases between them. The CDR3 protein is CASSLVTGEQFF. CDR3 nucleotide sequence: TGTGCCAGCAGTTTAGTCACGGGTGAGCAGTTCTTC.

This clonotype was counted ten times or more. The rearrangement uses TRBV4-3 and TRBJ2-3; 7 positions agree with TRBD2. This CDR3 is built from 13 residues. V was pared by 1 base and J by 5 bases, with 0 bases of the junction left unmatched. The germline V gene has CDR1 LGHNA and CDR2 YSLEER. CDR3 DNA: TGCGCCAGCAGCCAAGGGGAGGGAGATACGCAGTATTTT. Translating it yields CASSQGEGDTQYF.

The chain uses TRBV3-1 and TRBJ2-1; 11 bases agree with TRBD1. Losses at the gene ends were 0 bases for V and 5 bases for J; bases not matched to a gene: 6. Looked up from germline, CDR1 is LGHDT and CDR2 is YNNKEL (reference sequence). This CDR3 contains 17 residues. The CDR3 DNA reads TGTGCCAGCAGCCAAGACGGGGGACAGGGGGTAAACAATGAGCAGTTCTTC. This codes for CASSQDGGQGVNNEQFF.

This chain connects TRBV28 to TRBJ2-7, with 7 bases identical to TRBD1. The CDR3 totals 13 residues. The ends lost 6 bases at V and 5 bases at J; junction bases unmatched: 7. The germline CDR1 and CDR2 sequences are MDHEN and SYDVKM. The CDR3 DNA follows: TGTGCCAGCAGACAGGGGCCGACCGACGAGCAGTACTTC. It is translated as CASRQGPTDEQYF.

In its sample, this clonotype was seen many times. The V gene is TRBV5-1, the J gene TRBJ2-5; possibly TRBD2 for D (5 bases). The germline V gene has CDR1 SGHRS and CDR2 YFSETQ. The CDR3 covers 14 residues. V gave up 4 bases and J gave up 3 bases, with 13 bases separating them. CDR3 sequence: CASSAGRVEETQYF. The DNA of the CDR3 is TGCGCCAGCAGCGCTGGGCGGGTGGAAGAGACCCAGTACTTC.

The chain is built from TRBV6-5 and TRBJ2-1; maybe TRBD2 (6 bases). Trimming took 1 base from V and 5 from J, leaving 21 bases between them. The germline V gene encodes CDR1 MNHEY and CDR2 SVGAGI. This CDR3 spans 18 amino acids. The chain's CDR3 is CASSYFPLTGAGNNEQFF. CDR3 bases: TGTGCCAGCAGTTACTTCCCTCTAACCGGGGCGGGGAACAATGAGCAGTTCTTC.

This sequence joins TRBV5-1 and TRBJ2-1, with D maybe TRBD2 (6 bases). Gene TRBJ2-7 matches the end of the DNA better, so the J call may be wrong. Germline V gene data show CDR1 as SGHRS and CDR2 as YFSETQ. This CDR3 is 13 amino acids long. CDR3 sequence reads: CASSFEGGNEQYF. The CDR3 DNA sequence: TGCGCCAGCAGCTTCGAGGGAGGCAATGAGCAGTACTTC.

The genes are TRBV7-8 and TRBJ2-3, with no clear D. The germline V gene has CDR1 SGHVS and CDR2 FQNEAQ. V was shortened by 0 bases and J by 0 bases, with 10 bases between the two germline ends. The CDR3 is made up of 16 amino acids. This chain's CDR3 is CASSLAPVISTDTQYF. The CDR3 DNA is TGTGCCAGCAGCTTAGCGCCGGTTATTAGCACAGATACGCAGTATTTT.

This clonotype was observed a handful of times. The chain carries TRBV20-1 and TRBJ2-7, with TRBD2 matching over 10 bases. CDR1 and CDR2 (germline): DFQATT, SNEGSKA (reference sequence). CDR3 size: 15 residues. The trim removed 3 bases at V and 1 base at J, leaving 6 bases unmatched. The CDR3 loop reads CSARFGSGGSYEQYF. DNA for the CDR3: TGCAGTGCTAGGTTTGGTAGCGGGGGGTCCTACGAGCAGTACTTC.

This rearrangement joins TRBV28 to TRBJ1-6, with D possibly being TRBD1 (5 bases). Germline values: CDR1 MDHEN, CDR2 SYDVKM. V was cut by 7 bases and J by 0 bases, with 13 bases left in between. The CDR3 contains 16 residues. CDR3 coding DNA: TGTGCCAGCACCACCGGGGGAGGCTCCTATAATTCACCCCTCCACTTT. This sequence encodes CASTTGGGSYNSPLHF.

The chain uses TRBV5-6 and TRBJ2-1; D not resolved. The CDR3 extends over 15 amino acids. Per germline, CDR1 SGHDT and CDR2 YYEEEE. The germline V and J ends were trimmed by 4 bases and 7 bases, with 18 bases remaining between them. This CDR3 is CASSVDNLEWNEQFF. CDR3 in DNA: TGTGCCAGCAGCGTAGACAATCTGGAATGGAATGAGCAGTTCTTC.

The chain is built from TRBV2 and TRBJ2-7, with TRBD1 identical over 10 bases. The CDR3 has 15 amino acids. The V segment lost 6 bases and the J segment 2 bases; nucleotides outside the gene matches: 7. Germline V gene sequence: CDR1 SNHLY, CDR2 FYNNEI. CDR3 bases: TGTGCCAGCAGAGGGGGGGGGACAGGGGCCTACGAGCAGTACTTC. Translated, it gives CASRGGGTGAYEQYF.

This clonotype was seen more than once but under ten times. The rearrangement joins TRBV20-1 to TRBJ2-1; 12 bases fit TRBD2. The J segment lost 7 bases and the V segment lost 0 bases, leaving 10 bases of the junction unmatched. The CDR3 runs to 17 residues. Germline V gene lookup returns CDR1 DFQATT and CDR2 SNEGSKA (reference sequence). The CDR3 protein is CSARDPLTSGGLNEQFF. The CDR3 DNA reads TGCAGTGCTAGAGATCCCTTGACTAGCGGGGGATTAAATGAGCAGTTCTTC.

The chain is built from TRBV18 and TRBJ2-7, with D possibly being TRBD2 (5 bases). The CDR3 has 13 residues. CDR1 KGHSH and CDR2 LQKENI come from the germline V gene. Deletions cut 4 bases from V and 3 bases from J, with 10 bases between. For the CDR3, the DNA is TGTGCCAGCTCACACTCCCGGGGCTACGAGCAGTACTTC. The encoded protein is CASSHSRGYEQYF.

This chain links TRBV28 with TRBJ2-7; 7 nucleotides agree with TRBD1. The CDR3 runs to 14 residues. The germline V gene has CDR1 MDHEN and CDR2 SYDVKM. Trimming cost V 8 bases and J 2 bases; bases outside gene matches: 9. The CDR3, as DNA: TGTGCCAGCGGCATACAGGGGAAGGCCTACGAGCAGTACTTC. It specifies CASGIQGKAYEQYF.

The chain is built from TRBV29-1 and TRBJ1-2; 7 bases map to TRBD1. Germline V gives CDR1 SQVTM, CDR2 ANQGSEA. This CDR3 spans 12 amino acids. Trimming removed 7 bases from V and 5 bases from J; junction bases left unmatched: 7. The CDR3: CSGAEGAYGYTF. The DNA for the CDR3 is TGCAGCGGTGCTGAGGGGGCTTATGGCTACACCTTC. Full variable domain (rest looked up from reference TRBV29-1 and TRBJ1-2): SAVISQKPSRDICQRGTSLTIQCQVDSQVTMMFWYRQQPGQSLTLIATANQGSEATYESGFVIDKFPISRPNLTFSTLTVSNMSPEDSSIYLCSGAEGAYGYTFGSGTRLTVV.

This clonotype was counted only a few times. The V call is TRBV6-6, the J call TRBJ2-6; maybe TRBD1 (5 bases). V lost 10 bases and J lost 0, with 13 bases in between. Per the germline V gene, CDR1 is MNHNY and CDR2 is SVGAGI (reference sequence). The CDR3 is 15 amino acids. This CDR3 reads CATLDGHSGANVLTF. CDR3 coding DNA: TGTGCCACCCTTGACGGACACTCTGGGGCCAACGTCCTGACTTTC.

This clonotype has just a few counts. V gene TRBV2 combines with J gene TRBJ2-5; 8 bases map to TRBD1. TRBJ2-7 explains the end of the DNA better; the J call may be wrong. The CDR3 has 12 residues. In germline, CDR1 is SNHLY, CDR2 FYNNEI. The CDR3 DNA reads TGTGCCAGCAGTATACAGGGGGACGAGCAGTACTTC. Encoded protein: CASSIQGDEQYF.

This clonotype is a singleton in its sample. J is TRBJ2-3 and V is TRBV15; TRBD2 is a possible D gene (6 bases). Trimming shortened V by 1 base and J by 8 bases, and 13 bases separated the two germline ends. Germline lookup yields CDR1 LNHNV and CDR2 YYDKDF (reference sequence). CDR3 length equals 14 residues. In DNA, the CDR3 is TGTGCCACCAGCAGAGGGGGTACTAGCAGTACGCAGTATTTT. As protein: CATSRGGTSSTQYF.